This T cell receptor beta chain is drawn from a study of blood T cell repertoires in COVID-19. Study-level background: From T cells, B-cell-depleted T cells, or PBMCs came the material, which was cDNA or gDNA.

The assay was immunoSEQ multiplex PCR, and TCRdb's table has in-frame clones only and misses some. The data show around 75,000 clones, under 85% seen once. The CDR3 totals 15 residues. The V and J ends lost 4 bases and 0 bases, in that order; junction bases with no gene match: 5. Germline values: CDR1 MNHEY, CDR2 SVGAGI. The chain combines TRBV6-5 with TRBJ1-1, with TRBD1 matching over 7 bases. Specimen: peripheral blood. This TCR derives from a man in his forties or fifties with COVID-19, enrolled during active disease. In DNA form, the CDR3 reads TGTGCCAGCAGTTCGCAGGGGGGACTGAACACTGAAGCTTTCTTT. Its protein is CASSSQGGLNTEAFF.